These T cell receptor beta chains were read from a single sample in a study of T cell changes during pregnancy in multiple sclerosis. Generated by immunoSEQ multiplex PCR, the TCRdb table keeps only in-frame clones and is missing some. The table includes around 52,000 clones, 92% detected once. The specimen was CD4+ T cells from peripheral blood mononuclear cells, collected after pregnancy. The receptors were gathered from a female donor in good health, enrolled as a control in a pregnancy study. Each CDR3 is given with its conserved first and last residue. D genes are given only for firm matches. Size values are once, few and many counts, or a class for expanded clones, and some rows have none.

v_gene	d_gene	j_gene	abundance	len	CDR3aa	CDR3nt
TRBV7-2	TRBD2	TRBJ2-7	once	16	CASSLASGGIPYEQYF	TGTGCCAGCAGCTTAGCTAGCGGGGGTATACCCTACGAGCAGTACTTC
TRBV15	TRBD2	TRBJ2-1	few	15	CATSRLAGDYNEQFF	TGTGCCACCAGCAGGCTAGCGGGGGACTACAATGAGCAGTTCTTC
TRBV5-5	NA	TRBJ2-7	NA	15	CASSLSWQGLSEQYF	TGTGCCAGCAGCTTGTCGTGGCAGGGATTATCCGAGCAGTACTTC
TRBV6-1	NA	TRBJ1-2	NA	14	CASISRKANYGYTF	TGTGCCAGCATCTCCAGGAAGGCTAACTATGGCTACACCTTC
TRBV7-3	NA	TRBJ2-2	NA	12	CASSFPPGELFF	TGTGCCAGCAGCTTCCCTCCCGGGGAGCTGTTTTTT
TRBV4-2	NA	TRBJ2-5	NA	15	CASSQAGGGGETQYF	TGTGCCAGCAGCCAAGCGGGGGGCGGGGGAGAGACCCAGTACTTC
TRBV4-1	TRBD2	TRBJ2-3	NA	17	CASSQASGGTSTDTQYF	TGCGCCAGCAGCCAAGCAAGCGGGGGAACTAGCACAGATACGCAGTATTTT
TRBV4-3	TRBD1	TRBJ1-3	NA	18	CASSQVPFGAGGRNTIYF	TGCGCCAGCAGCCAAGTACCCTTTGGGGCAGGGGGAAGAAACACCATATATTTT
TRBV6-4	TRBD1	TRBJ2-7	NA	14	CASSAGTGAYEQYF	TGTGCCAGCAGTGCCGGGACAGGGGCTTACGAGCAGTACTTC
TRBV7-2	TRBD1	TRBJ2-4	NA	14	CASSPGTVKNIQYF	TGTGCCAGCAGCCCCGGGACAGTAAAAAACATTCAGTACTTC
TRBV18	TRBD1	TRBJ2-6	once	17	CASSPFQGAQGANVLTF	TGTGCCAGCTCACCATTTCAGGGGGCGCAAGGGGCCAACGTCCTGACTTTC
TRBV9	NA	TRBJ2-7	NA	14	CASSSHVSSYEQYF	TGTGCCAGCAGCTCCCACGTTAGCTCCTACGAGCAGTACTTC
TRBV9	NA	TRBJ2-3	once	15	CASSVGGVWTDTQYF	TGTGCCAGCAGCGTAGGGGGGGTTTGGACAGATACGCAGTATTTT
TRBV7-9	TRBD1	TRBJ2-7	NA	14	CASSRTGTAYEQYF	TGTGCCAGCAGCAGGACAGGGACCGCCTACGAGCAGTACTTC
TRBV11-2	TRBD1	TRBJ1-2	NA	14	CASSSDRGRYGYTF	TGTGCCAGCAGCTCCGACAGGGGGAGGTATGGCTACACCTTC
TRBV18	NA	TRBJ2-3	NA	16	CASSPVAGPVTDTQYF	TGTGCCAGCTCACCAGTGGCGGGCCCCGTCACAGATACGCAGTATTTT
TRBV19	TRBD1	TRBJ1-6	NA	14	CASTAVGQPSPLHF	TGTGCCAGTACCGCGGTGGGACAGCCATCACCCCTCCACTTT
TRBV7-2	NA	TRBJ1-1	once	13	CASSSLPNTEAFF	TGTGCCAGCAGCTCCCTACCGAACACTGAAGCTTTCTTT
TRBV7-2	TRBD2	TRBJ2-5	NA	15	CASSSRAGGPETQYF	TGTGCCAGCAGCTCCCGGGCGGGGGGGCCGGAGACCCAGTACTTC
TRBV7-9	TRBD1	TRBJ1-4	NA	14	CASSWTGAGEKLFF	TGTGCCAGCAGCTGGACAGGGGCGGGCGAAAAACTGTTTTTT
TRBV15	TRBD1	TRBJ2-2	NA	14	CATSLSGGTGELFF	TGTGCCACCAGCCTCTCAGGGGGCACCGGGGAGCTGTTTTTT
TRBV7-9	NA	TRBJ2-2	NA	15	CASSLGQPNTGELFF	TGTGCCAGCAGCTTAGGACAGCCGAACACCGGGGAGCTGTTTTTT
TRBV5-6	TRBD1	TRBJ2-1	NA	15	CASSLGQGFNNEQFF	TGTGCCAGCAGCTTGGGACAGGGCTTCAACAATGAGCAGTTCTTC
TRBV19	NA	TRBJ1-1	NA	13	CASRWGPNTEAFF	TGTGCCAGTAGATGGGGGCCGAACACTGAAGCTTTCTTT
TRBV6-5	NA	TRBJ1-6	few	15	CASSYSGQGRSPLHF	TGTGCCAGCAGTTACTCGGGGCAGGGTCGATCACCCCTCCACTTT
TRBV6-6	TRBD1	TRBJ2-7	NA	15	CASSLPGQGAREQYF	TGTGCCAGCAGCCTCCCGGGACAGGGGGCCAGGGAGCAGTACTTC
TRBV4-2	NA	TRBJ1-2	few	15	CASSHGGRYLSGYTF	TGTGCCAGCAGCCATGGAGGACGGTACCTATCTGGCTACACCTTC
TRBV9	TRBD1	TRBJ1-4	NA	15	CASSPSTGMREKLFF	TGTGCCAGCAGCCCCTCGACAGGGATGAGGGAAAAACTGTTTTTT
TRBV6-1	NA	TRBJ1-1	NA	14	CASRGHRENTEAFF	TGTGCCAGCAGGGGACACAGGGAGAACACTGAAGCTTTCTTT
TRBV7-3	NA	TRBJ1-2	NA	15	CASKQGTHPYSGYTF	TGTGCCAGCAAACAGGGAACTCACCCTTATAGTGGCTACACCTTC
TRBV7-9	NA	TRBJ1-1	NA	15	CASSLGGRANTEAFF	TGTGCCAGCAGCTTAGGAGGCAGGGCGAACACTGAAGCTTTCTTT
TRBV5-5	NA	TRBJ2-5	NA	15	CASSLMRGGGETQYF	TGTGCCAGCAGCTTGATGCGGGGTGGAGGGGAGACCCAGTACTTC
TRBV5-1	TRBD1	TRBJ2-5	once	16	CASSLRGQGALETQYF	TGCGCCAGCAGCTTGCGCGGACAGGGGGCGTTGGAGACCCAGTACTTC
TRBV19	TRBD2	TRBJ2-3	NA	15	CASKGLHPSTDTQYF	TGTGCCAGTAAGGGACTACACCCTAGCACAGATACGCAGTATTTT
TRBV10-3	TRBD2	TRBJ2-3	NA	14	CATRGVVGTDTQYF	TGTGCCACCCGGGGGGTCGTGGGCACAGATACGCAGTATTTT
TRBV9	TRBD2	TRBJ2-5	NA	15	CASSVVAGGKETQYF	TGTGCCAGCAGCGTAGTGGCGGGGGGAAAAGAGACCCAGTACTTC
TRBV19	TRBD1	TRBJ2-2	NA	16	CASSMGDRFLTGELFF	TGTGCCAGTAGTATGGGGGACAGGTTTTTAACCGGGGAGCTGTTTTTT
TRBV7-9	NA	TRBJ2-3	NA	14	CASSRTGSTDTQYF	TGTGCCAGCAGCCGAACAGGGAGCACAGATACGCAGTATTTT
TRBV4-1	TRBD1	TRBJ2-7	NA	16	CASSQGQGQGAREQYF	TGCGCCAGCAGCCAAGGCCAGGGACAGGGGGCGCGGGAGCAGTACTTC
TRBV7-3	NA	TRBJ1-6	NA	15	CASSLLTGNNSPLHF	TGTGCCAGCAGCTTACTCACAGGGAATAATTCACCCCTCCACTTT
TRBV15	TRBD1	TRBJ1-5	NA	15	CATSTRQGTNQPQHF	TGTGCCACCAGCACCAGACAGGGGACCAATCAGCCCCAGCATTTT
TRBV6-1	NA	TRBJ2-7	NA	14	CASSRQATSYEQYF	TGTGCCAGCAGCAGACAGGCCACTTCCTACGAGCAGTACTTC
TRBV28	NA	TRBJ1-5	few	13	CASRRASNQPQHF	TGTGCCAGCAGGCGGGCTAGCAATCAGCCCCAGCATTTT
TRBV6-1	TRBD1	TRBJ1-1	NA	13	CASSEGQPTEAFF	TGTGCCAGCAGTGAGGGACAGCCCACTGAAGCTTTCTTT
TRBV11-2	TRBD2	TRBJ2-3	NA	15	CASSSRLAGGDTQYF	TGTGCCAGCAGCTCACGACTAGCGGGGGGGGATACGCAGTATTTT
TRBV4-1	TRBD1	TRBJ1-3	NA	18	CASSQDPPPPGGRNTIYF	TGCGCCAGCAGCCAAGATCCCCCCCCACCAGGGGGGAGAAACACCATATATTTT
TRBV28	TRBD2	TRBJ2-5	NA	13	CASTSGGKETQYF	TGTGCCAGCACCTCGGGGGGAAAGGAGACCCAGTACTTC
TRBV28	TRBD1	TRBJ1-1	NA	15	CASTQGGSPNTEAFF	TGTGCCAGCACTCAAGGGGGCTCCCCGAACACTGAAGCTTTCTTT
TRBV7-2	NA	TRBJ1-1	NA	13	CASRTTGYTEAFF	TGTGCCAGCAGAACTACAGGGTACACTGAAGCTTTCTTT
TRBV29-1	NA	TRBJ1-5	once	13	CSVGGGYNQPQHF	TGCAGCGTTGGGGGGGGCTACAATCAGCCCCAGCATTTT
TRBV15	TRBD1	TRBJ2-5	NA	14	CATSRDSAQETQYF	TGTGCCACCAGCCGGGACAGTGCCCAAGAGACCCAGTACTTC
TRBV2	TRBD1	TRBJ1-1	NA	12	CASSLTGPEAFF	TGTGCCAGCAGTTTGACAGGGCCTGAAGCTTTCTTT
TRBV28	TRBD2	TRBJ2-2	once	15	CAISSGGANTGELFF	TGTGCCATCTCTAGCGGGGGAGCGAACACCGGGGAGCTGTTTTTT